The 21 T cell receptor beta chains below come from one sample, sequenced in a study of control samples from healthy donors and cancer patients. Profiled with immunoSEQ multiplex PCR; TCRdb holds only in-frame clones, not every one. The specimen's table records roughly 190,000 clones. Sequencing was carried out using blood. These TCRs come from a woman aged 25-40 years in good health.

The chain recombines TRBV4-1 with TRBJ1-3; D unresolved. The CDR3 consists of 14 residues. V lost 1 base and J lost 8, with 12 bases in between. CDR1 is MGHRA, CDR2 YSYEKL, per germline. In DNA form, the CDR3 reads TGCGCCAGCAGCCAAGGGACGTTATCACACACCATATATTTT. As protein: CASSQGTLSHTIYF.

This chain uses TRBV25-1 with TRBJ2-5; 11 nucleotides line up with TRBD2. The trim removed 7 bases at V and 3 bases at J, leaving 1 base unmatched. Germline CDR1 MGHDK, CDR2 SYGVNS. The CDR3 extends over 13 amino acids. CDR3 DNA sequence: TGTGCCAGCACTAGCGGGGGGAAAGAGACCCAGTACTTC. It specifies CASTSGGKETQYF.

The chain joins TRBV20-1 to TRBJ1-2, with D perhaps matching TRBD1 (5 bases). V lost 3 bases and J lost 3, with 14 bases in between. The CDR3 is 14 residues long. Germline lookup yields CDR1 DFQATT and CDR2 SNEGSKA (reference sequence). The CDR3 here is CSASKRDRHYGYTF. The CDR3 DNA follows: TGCAGTGCTAGTAAGCGGGACCGCCACTATGGCTACACCTTC.

This chain uses TRBV19 with TRBJ1-6; 7 nucleotides align to TRBD1. Per germline, CDR1 LNHDA and CDR2 SQIVND (reference sequence). This CDR3 comprises 15 residues. The junction had 7 bases not matched to a gene; V was cut back by 4 bases and J by 7 bases. CDR3 sequence (DNA): TGTGCCAGTAGTAACCGGGACAGACGAAATTCACCCCTCCACTTT. Its protein product is CASSNRDRRNSPLHF.

The J gene is TRBJ1-2, the V gene TRBV2; the D is unclear. Trimming removed 4 bases at V and 0 bases at J, with 12 bases between. CDR1 is SNHLY and CDR2 is FYNNEI in the germline V gene. This CDR3 is built from 15 residues. CDR3 DNA sequence: TGTGCCAGCAGTGCTTCGGGATTCTCTAACTATGGCTACACCTTC. Protein: CASSASGFSNYGYTF.

The V gene is TRBV7-8, the J gene TRBJ1-4, with D perhaps TRBD1 (5 bases). Per the germline V gene, CDR1 is SGHVS and CDR2 is FQNEAQ. The V end lost 0 bases, the J end lost 8 bases, and 16 bases lay between the germline ends. This CDR3 is 16 amino acids long. Here the CDR3 reads CASSLAVTGPREKLFF. Written as DNA, the CDR3 is TGTGCCAGCAGCTTAGCAGTAACAGGCCCTCGGGAAAAACTGTTTTTT.

The chain carries TRBV2 and TRBJ1-1, with 9 bases matching TRBD1. V lost 6 bases to trimming and J lost 2 bases; unmatched junction nucleotides: 7. From germline, CDR1 is SNHLY and CDR2 FYNNEI. The CDR3 covers 15 residues. CDR3 nucleotide sequence: TGTGCCAGCAGGGAGGACAGGGGCGCAAACACTGAAGCTTTCTTT. Translated: CASREDRGANTEAFF.

This chain joins TRBV6-5 and TRBJ1-5, with D unresolved. Trimming shortened V by 5 bases and J by 0 bases, and 8 bases separated the two germline ends. This CDR3 is 14 amino acids long. Germline CDR1 MNHEY, CDR2 SVGAGI. The CDR3 DNA reads as TGTGCCAGCAGTAGTATATATAGCAATCAGCCCCAGCATTTT. It specifies CASSSIYSNQPQHF.

The chain is built from TRBV6-6 and TRBJ1-4; no firm D call. The CDR3 contains 14 residues. Per germline, CDR1 MNHNY and CDR2 SVGAGI (reference sequence). V was cut by 5 bases and J by 7 bases, with 14 bases left in between. CDR3 nucleotides: TGTGCCAGCAGTCCTCAGAGCCCGGTTGAAAAACTGTTTTTT. Amino acids: CASSPQSPVEKLFF.

The chain employs TRBV6-5 and TRBJ2-1; unclear D gene. V was pared by 1 base and J by 7 bases, with 11 bases between. The CDR3 has 14 amino acids. Germline CDR1 and CDR2: MNHEY and SVGAGI. The CDR3 DNA reads TGTGCCAGCAGTTACTTAGGCCTGGGGAATGAGCAGTTCTTC. Amino acid sequence: CASSYLGLGNEQFF.

This sequence joins TRBV29-1 and TRBJ1-5; a possible D gene is TRBD1 (6 bases). Looked up from germline, CDR1 is SQVTM and CDR2 is ANQGSEA. The CDR3 contains 16 residues. V was cut by 5 bases and J by 0 bases, with 17 bases left in between. Here the CDR3 reads CSVSLQGEGSNQPQHF. CDR3 DNA: TGCAGCGTTAGTCTACAGGGCGAGGGTAGCAATCAGCCCCAGCATTTT.

The V call is TRBV5-1, the J call TRBJ2-3; 10 bases align to TRBD2. The ends lost 5 bases at V and 6 bases at J; junction bases unmatched: 6. The CDR3 contains 14 residues. Germline V lookup: CDR1 SGHRS, CDR2 YFSETQ. The CDR3 spells CASSPSGGPDTQYF. The CDR3 DNA sequence: TGCGCCAGCAGTCCTAGCGGGGGCCCCGATACGCAGTATTTT. The complete variable domain, with remaining parts taken from reference TRBV5-1 and TRBJ2-3, reads KAGVTQTPRYLIKTRGQQVTLSCSPISGHRSVSWYQQTPGQGLQFLFEYFSETQRNKGNFPGRFSGRQFSNSRSEMNVSTLELGDSALYLCASSPSGGPDTQYFGPGTRLTVL.

The chain combines TRBV20-1 with TRBJ1-1, with unresolved D. This CDR3 is 11 amino acids long. V was shortened by 4 bases and J by 5 bases, with 8 bases between the two germline ends. Germline V gene data show CDR1 as DFQATT and CDR2 as SNEGSKA (reference sequence). The CDR3: CSAIPTTEAFF. CDR3 coding DNA: TGCAGTGCTATCCCTACGACTGAAGCTTTCTTT.

The gene calls are TRBV27 and TRBJ2-1; no clear D gene. Germline assignment: CDR1 MNHEY and CDR2 SMNVEV (reference sequence). This CDR3 has 12 amino acids. Trimming removed 6 bases at V and 9 bases at J, with 12 bases between. In DNA, the CDR3 is TGTGCCAGCAGAACAGTCAGTACTGAGCAGTTCTTC. Protein product: CASRTVSTEQFF.

The chain links TRBV5-1 to TRBJ1-3, with 7 bases aligning to TRBD1. This CDR3 has 15 amino acids. V was clipped by 3 bases and J by 2 bases; unmatched bases: 5. Per the germline V gene, CDR1 is SGHRS and CDR2 is YFSETQ. The CDR3 sequence: CASSSGGQTGNTIYF. In nucleotides, the CDR3 is TGCGCCAGCAGCTCAGGGGGACAGACTGGAAACACCATATATTTT.

The chain employs TRBV5-1 and TRBJ1-4; 7 bases are a match to TRBD1. The CDR3 sequence is 16 residues long. V gave up 0 bases and J gave up 0 bases; unmatched junction bases: 2. Germline CDR1 is SGHRS and CDR2 is YFSETQ. CDR3 nucleotides: TGCGCCAGCAGCTTGGTGACAGGGACAACTAATGAAAAACTGTTTTTT. It encodes CASSLVTGTTNEKLFF.

The genes are TRBV19 and TRBJ2-1; D perhaps matches TRBD1 (5 bases). Germline CDR1 and CDR2: LNHDA and SQIVND (reference sequence). This CDR3 comprises 14 residues. V was cut by 3 bases and J by 6 bases, with 12 bases left in between. CDR3 sequence (DNA): TGTGCCAGTAGTATGACGCACAGGATCAATGAGCAGTTCTTC. Translation gives CASSMTHRINEQFF.

The rearrangement uses TRBV6-1 and TRBJ1-6, with D possibly matching TRBD1 (5 bases). Germline V gene lookup returns CDR1 MNHNS and CDR2 SASEGT. The CDR3 consists of 16 residues. The V and J ends lost 4 bases and 0 bases respectively, with 10 bases between them. CDR3 coding DNA: TGTGCCAGCAGTGGGTACAGGAGCTCCTATAATTCACCCCTCCACTTT. Amino acid sequence: CASSGYRSSYNSPLHF.

CDR3 in DNA: TGCGCCAGCAGCTTGGCCTTTGCCGCCTGGTCCCTCCACTTT. It is translated as CASSLAFAAWSLHF. V usage is TRBV5-1 and J usage is TRBJ1-6; no definite D call. Trimming stripped 0 bases from V and 14 bases from J, with 15 bases between. The CDR3 length is 14 residues. Looked up from germline, CDR1 is SGHRS and CDR2 is YFSETQ.

CDR3 residues: CASSQGDLAGTYEQYF. CDR3 bases: TGCGCCAGCAGCCAAGGCGATCTAGCGGGAACCTACGAGCAGTACTTC. The V gene is TRBV4-3, the J gene TRBJ2-7; 9 nucleotides agree with TRBD2. V shed 1 base, J shed 2 bases, and the junction held 6 bases outside the gene matches. Germline lookup yields CDR1 LGHNA and CDR2 YSLEER. This CDR3 has 16 amino acids.

This rearrangement joins TRBV7-3 to TRBJ1-2, with a tentative D call TRBD1 (5 bases). The CDR3 sequence is 16 residues long. Trimming removed 4 bases at V and 6 bases at J, with 21 bases between. Germline CDR1 reads SGHTA; CDR2 reads FQGTGA. The CDR3 is CASSSGTASKEDGYTF. The CDR3 DNA reads as TGTGCCAGCAGCTCAGGGACCGCTTCCAAAGAAGATGGCTACACCTTC.